The rows below give T cell receptor beta chains drawn from one sample of a study of Graves' ophthalmopathy and Graves' hyperthyroidism. TCRdb independently ran MiXCR on the multiplex PCR reads; one entry per CDR3 protein. The data contain 210,000 or so distinct CDR3 sequences, 25% to 30% of them singletons. Sequenced: peripheral blood. Source of these receptors: a man between 45 and 60 years old with Graves' ophthalmopathy. Each CDR3 is given with its conserved first and last residue. A D gene is named only where the DNA matches it firmly. Clone size is shown for a subset of rows, as once, few, many or a class of expanded clone.

d_gene | j_gene | v_gene | len | abundance | CDR3aa | CDR3nt
- | TRBJ2-5 | TRBV11-2 | 12 | many | CASSPQRETQYF | TGTGCCAGCAGCCCACAGCGCGAGACCCAGTACTTC
- | TRBJ2-7 | TRBV18 | 13 | many | CASSPDSSYEQYF | TGTGCCAGCTCACCTGACAGCTCCTACGAGCAGTACTTC
- | TRBJ2-7 | TRBV6-5 | 15 | many | CASRPWGDSSYEQYF | TGTGCCAGCAGACCCTGGGGGGATAGCTCCTACGAGCAGTACTTC
- | TRBJ1-5 | TRBV2 | 14 | - | CASSAGGSTGPQHF | TGTGCCAGCAGTGCAGGAGGCAGCACGGGGCCCCAGCATTTT
- | TRBJ2-7 | TRBV29-1 | 13 | many | CSVEVQGSYEQYF | TGCAGCGTTGAGGTGCAAGGCTCCTACGAGCAGTACTTC
- | TRBJ1-5 | TRBV19 | 17 | - | CASSGAGGGYNNQPQHF | TGTGCCAGTAGTGGGGCCGGGGGGGGCTATAACAATCAGCCCCAGCATTTT
- | TRBJ1-5 | TRBV6-1 | 14 | - | CASSEAARGQPQHF | TGTGCCAGCAGTGAAGCGGCCCGTGGGCAGCCCCAGCATTTT
TRBD2 | TRBJ2-5 | TRBV12-3/TRBV12-4 | 14 | many | CASSFGLAGETQYF | TGTGCCAGCAGTTTCGGGCTAGCGGGAGAGACCCAGTACTTC
TRBD2 | TRBJ2-5 | TRBV6-5 | 15 | - | CASSYIGAGEETQYF | TGTGCCAGCAGTTACATAGGTGCGGGAGAAGAGACCCAGTACTTC
TRBD1 | TRBJ1-5 | TRBV7-9 | 15 | many | CASSYGQGANQPQHF | TGTGCCAGCAGCTACGGACAGGGGGCGAATCAGCCCCAGCATTTT
- | TRBJ2-2 | TRBV6-2/TRBV6-3 | 15 | many | CASRLGGVRTGELFF | TGTGCCAGCAGGTTAGGGGGAGTGCGCACCGGGGAGCTGTTTTTT
TRBD2 | TRBJ2-2 | TRBV12-3/TRBV12-4 | 14 | many | CASSGTSSTGELFF | TGTGCCAGCAGTGGGACTAGCTCCACCGGGGAGCTGTTTTTT
TRBD1 | TRBJ1-1 | TRBV12-3/TRBV12-4 | 14 | many | CASRPTGVNTEAFF | TGTGCCAGCAGACCAACAGGGGTGAACACTGAAGCTTTCTTT
TRBD2 | TRBJ2-5 | TRBV29-1 | 14 | many | CSVGSGRAGETQYF | TGCAGCGTTGGGAGCGGGAGGGCCGGGGAGACCCAGTACTTC
- | TRBJ2-5 | TRBV15 | 15 | - | CATSSQDPHQETQYF | TGTGCCACCAGCAGCCAAGACCCCCACCAAGAGACCCAGTACTTC
TRBD2 | TRBJ2-7 | TRBV28 | 15 | - | CASSPIAGGPYEQYF | TGTGCCAGCAGCCCCATAGCGGGAGGGCCCTACGAGCAGTACTTC
- | TRBJ2-2 | TRBV19 | 16 | many | CASSTGGAGGTGELFF | TGTGCCAGTAGCACCGGGGGAGCGGGTGGCACCGGGGAGCTGTTTTTT
- | TRBJ1-5 | TRBV18 | 14 | many | CASSPEVLGQPQHF | TGTGCCAGCTCACCGGAAGTCTTGGGTCAGCCCCAGCATTTT
TRBD1 | TRBJ2-7 | TRBV7-9 | 15 | many | CASSIPGQGNYEQYF | TGTGCCAGCAGCATCCCGGGACAGGGAAACTACGAGCAGTACTTC
- | TRBJ1-2 | TRBV5-1 | 14 | many | CASSEDNGNYGYTF | TGCGCCAGCAGCGAGGACAACGGGAACTATGGCTACACCTTC
TRBD2 | TRBJ2-7 | TRBV12-3/TRBV12-4 | 14 | many | CASSLSGRSYEQYF | TGTGCCAGCAGTTTAAGCGGGAGGTCCTACGAGCAGTACTTC
- | TRBJ1-1 | TRBV6-1 | 12 | once | CASTTPSLRAFF | TGTGCCAGCACTACACCATCCTTAAGGGCTTTCTTT
TRBD1 | TRBJ1-2 | TRBV2 | 14 | many | CAIIGTASNYGYTF | TGTGCCATCATAGGGACAGCTTCTAACTATGGCTACACCTTC
- | TRBJ2-4 | TRBV11-2 | 14 | many | CASTRDRTVGIQYF | TGTGCCAGCACCCGAGACAGGACAGTTGGCATTCAGTACTTC
- | TRBJ1-5 | TRBV11-2 | 16 | - | CASSLGSSAFNQPQHF | TGTGCCAGCAGCTTAGGATCTTCGGCCTTTAATCAGCCCCAGCATTTT
TRBD1 | TRBJ2-2 | TRBV11-2 | 18 | many | CASSWRGDRDRGPGELFF | TGTGCCAGCAGCTGGAGAGGGGACCGGGACAGGGGTCCCGGGGAGCTGTTTTTT
- | TRBJ1-1 | TRBV11-2 | 14 | many | CASSLGVGGTEAFF | TGTGCCAGCAGCTTAGGGGTTGGGGGCACTGAAGCTTTCTTT
- | TRBJ2-5 | TRBV12-3/TRBV12-4 | 12 | - | CASNLGRETQYF | TGTGCCAGCAACCTGGGACGCGAGACCCAGTACTTC
TRBD1 | TRBJ1-2 | TRBV20-1 | 14 | - | CSAARTGTGAGYTF | TGCAGTGCCGCTCGGACCGGGACAGGGGCTGGCTACACCTTC
TRBD1 | TRBJ1-1 | TRBV6-5 | 12 | few | CASSYSGQGAFF | TGTGCCAGCAGTTACAGTGGACAGGGAGCTTTCTTT
- | TRBJ1-6 | TRBV7-9 | 14 | many | CASSYSYYNSPLHF | TGTGCCAGCAGCTACAGTTACTATAATTCACCCCTCCACTTT
- | TRBJ2-7 | TRBV24-1 | 13 | many | CATSDGEHYEQYF | TGTGCCACCAGTGATGGGGAGCACTACGAGCAGTACTTC
- | TRBJ1-1 | TRBV27 | 12 | many | CASSYLGGEAFF | TGTGCCAGCAGTTATTTGGGGGGTGAAGCTTTCTTT
- | TRBJ1-6 | TRBV25-1 | 15 | - | CASSEYGARVFLLHF | TGTGCCAGCAGTGAATACGGTGCCAGGGTATTTCTCCTCCACTTT
- | TRBJ2-2 | TRBV4-1 | 19 | - | CASSQERGMWTDNTGELFF | TGCGCCAGCAGCCAAGAGAGGGGGATGTGGACAGACAACACCGGGGAGCTGTTTTTT
- | TRBJ1-5 | TRBV19 | 14 | many | CASSITDSNQPQHF | TGTGCCAGTAGTATCACAGATAGCAATCAGCCCCAGCATTTT
TRBD1 | TRBJ2-5 | TRBV19 | 13 | many | CASTPGQVETQYF | TGTGCCAGTACCCCGGGACAGGTGGAGACCCAGTACTTC
- | TRBJ1-6 | TRBV27 | 23 | many | CASSFGPLGSLIRQRRRLSPLHF | TGTGCCAGCAGTTTTGGGCCTTTGGGCTCTCTGATTCGACAGCGTCGGCGCCTTTCACCCCTCCACTTT
TRBD2 | TRBJ2-2 | TRBV7-8 | 18 | many | CASSLQYGTRRNTGELFF | TGTGCCAGCAGCTTACAATACGGGACTAGAAGGAACACCGGGGAGCTGTTTTTT
TRBD2 | TRBJ2-7 | TRBV28 | 13 | many | CASSSRGGLKQYF | TGTGCCAGCAGTTCCCGGGGGGGGTTGAAGCAGTACTTC
- | TRBJ2-2 | TRBV6-1 | 15 | many | CASTPGEGGPGELFF | TGTGCCAGCACCCCGGGCGAGGGGGGGCCCGGGGAGCTGTTTTTT
TRBD1 | TRBJ2-5 | TRBV12-3/TRBV12-4 | 16 | - | CASSSFRDREGETQYF | TGTGCCAGCAGTTCGTTCCGGGACAGGGAGGGGGAGACCCAGTACTTC
TRBD1 | TRBJ1-1 | TRBV12-3/TRBV12-4 | 14 | many | CASRDRGLGTEAFF | TGTGCCAGCAGGGACAGGGGCTTGGGCACTGAAGCTTTCTTT
- | TRBJ1-2 | TRBV29-1 | 12 | many | CSVEELRVGYTF | TGCAGCGTTGAAGAACTGCGCGTGGGCTACACCTTC
- | TRBJ2-5 | TRBV3-1 | 15 | many | CASSQVGQGQETQYF | TGTGCCAGCAGCCAAGTGGGGCAGGGGCAGGAGACCCAGTACTTC
TRBD2 | TRBJ2-5 | TRBV24-1 | 14 | many | CAVHSGRPGETQYF | TGTGCCGTACATAGCGGGAGGCCGGGGGAGACCCAGTACTTC
TRBD1 | TRBJ2-7 | TRBV6-5 | 15 | - | CASSLRDRAQLEQYF | TGTGCCAGCAGCTTACGGGACAGGGCGCAACTGGAGCAGTACTTC
TRBD1 | TRBJ1-6 | TRBV6-2/TRBV6-3 | 15 | many | CASRLQGAGNSPLHF | TGTGCCAGCAGGCTACAGGGGGCGGGGAATTCACCCCTCCACTTT
- | TRBJ2-5 | TRBV12-5 | 15 | - | CASGTGEYGEETQYF | TGTGCTAGTGGTACGGGGGAATACGGAGAGGAGACCCAGTACTTC
- | TRBJ2-7 | TRBV20-1 | 13 | - | CSARAQSKYEQYF | TGCAGTGCTAGAGCCCAATCCAAGTACGAGCAGTACTTC
TRBD2 | TRBJ2-5 | TRBV20-1 | 13 | many | CSARGAGAETQYF | TGCAGTGCACGGGGAGCGGGAGCGGAGACCCAGTACTTC
TRBD1 | TRBJ2-7 | TRBV7-2 | 14 | - | CASSSGQGFDEQYF | TGTGCCAGCAGCTCGGGACAGGGGTTCGACGAGCAGTACTTC
- | TRBJ2-7 | TRBV4-1 | 16 | - | CASSQDRDGGTYEQYF | TGCGCCAGCAGCCAAGATCGCGACGGCGGTACCTACGAGCAGTACTTC
TRBD2 | TRBJ2-5 | TRBV28 | 16 | many | CASTPTGTSGRETQYF | TGTGCCAGCACCCCGACCGGGACTAGCGGGAGGGAGACCCAGTACTTC
TRBD2 | TRBJ2-7 | TRBV11-3 | 13 | many | CATEGTSGNEQYF | TGTGCCACCGAAGGGACTAGCGGAAACGAGCAGTACTTC
- | TRBJ2-7 | TRBV11-2 | 16 | - | CASSRMASRLPYDQYF | TGTGCCAGCAGCCGCATGGCTAGCAGGCTACCCTACGATCAGTACTTC
- | TRBJ2-5 | TRBV6-2/TRBV6-3 | 15 | - | CASSYSRHQQETQYF | TGTGCCAGCAGTTACTCGAGGCACCAGCAAGAGACCCAGTACTTC
TRBD1 | TRBJ2-2 | TRBV6-1 | 16 | - | CASTTGQGAGTGELFF | TGTGCCAGCACGACGGGGCAGGGGGCCGGAACCGGGGAGCTGTTTTTT
- | TRBJ2-5 | TRBV6-1 | 16 | few | CASSPRYETAQETQYF | TGTGCCAGCAGTCCAAGATACGAGACAGCTCAAGAGACCCAGTACTTC